The rows below give T cell receptor beta chains drawn from one sample of a study of blood T cell repertoires in COVID-19. The repertoire was sequenced with immunoSEQ multiplex PCR; TCRdb's copy has only in-frame clones and lacks some. The sample yields approximately 180,000 clones, around three quarters seen once. Sequencing was done on a sample of PBMCs or T cells enriched from blood (not recorded which). Every receptor here comes from a woman between 50 and 59 years old with acute COVID-19. CDR3s include the opening cysteine and the closing phenylalanine or tryptophan. Fields, in order: D gene, clone size, V gene, J gene, CDR3 DNA, CDR3 protein. A D gene is named only where the DNA matches it firmly. The size of a clone is reported for some rows only, either as once, few or many, or as a class for expanded clones.

-	-	TRBV24-1	TRBJ1-1	TGTGCCACCAGGGGGGCTAACACTGAAGCTTTCTTT	CATRGANTEAFF
TRBD1	-	TRBV5-4	TRBJ1-6	TGTGCCAGCAGCTTGGTTTCAGGGGGCGGTTCACCCCTCCACTTT	CASSLVSGGGSPLHF
TRBD1	-	TRBV2	TRBJ1-5	TGTGCCAGCAAAAGGACAGGGGTCGAGGATCAGCCCCAGCATTTT	CASKRTGVEDQPQHF
-	-	TRBV5-1	TRBJ1-2	TGCGCCAGCAGCGAGGGAAACAACTATGGCTACACCTTC	CASSEGNNYGYTF
-	-	TRBV5-1	TRBJ1-2	TGCGCCAGCAGCGCCAGGGAAGAAGGCTATGGCTACACCTTC	CASSAREEGYGYTF
-	once	TRBV5-4	TRBJ2-5	TGTGCCAGCAGACCCGGGATCCAAGAGACCCAGTACTTC	CASRPGIQETQYF
TRBD1	-	TRBV30	TRBJ2-3	TGTGCCTGGAGACCGACAGGGGGCGGGGATACGCAGTATTTT	CAWRPTGGGDTQYF
-	once	TRBV5-6	TRBJ1-1	TGTGCCAGCAGCTTGGTCGCGGGGGGTACTGAAGCTTTCTTT	CASSLVAGGTEAFF
-	-	TRBV5-6	TRBJ1-1	TGTGCCAGCAGCCCGTATGCGGGGTCATTTTTGGGCACTGAAGCTTTCTTT	CASSPYAGSFLGTEAFF
TRBD1	-	TRBV6-5	TRBJ1-3	TGTGCCAGCAGACGGGACAGGGCCGGCACCATATATTTT	CASRRDRAGTIYF
TRBD1	-	TRBV5-6	TRBJ1-4	TGTGCCAGCAGCCGGAGGGGTACAGGGGCGGGGGAAAAACTGTTTTTT	CASSRRGTGAGEKLFF
-	-	TRBV25-1	TRBJ2-2	TGTGCCAGCAGTGAATTCTCCACCGGGGAGCTGTTTTTT	CASSEFSTGELFF
TRBD1	once	TRBV19	TRBJ1-1	TGTGCCAGTACCAAGACAGGGGACTACACTGAAGCTTTCTTT	CASTKTGDYTEAFF
-	-	TRBV19	TRBJ1-3	TGTGCCAGTAGTATCATCAGGGCCTCTGGAAACACCATATATTTT	CASSIIRASGNTIYF
-	-	TRBV4-1	TRBJ1-1	TGCGCCAGCCGGGCCGGGGTATTATCGAACACTGAAGCTTTCTTT	CASRAGVLSNTEAFF
-	-	TRBV7-9	TRBJ2-1	TGTGCCACCAAGGTGGCGCGGGTCGATGAGCAGTTCTTC	CATKVARVDEQFF
TRBD1	few	TRBV5-1	TRBJ1-3	TGCGCCAGCAGCGAGCGACCGACAGGGCGTGGAAACACCATATATTTT	CASSERPTGRGNTIYF
TRBD1	-	TRBV7-2	TRBJ1-1	TGTGCCAGCAGCTTACAGGGGGCCATTCCGAACACTGAAGCTTTCTTT	CASSLQGAIPNTEAFF
-	-	TRBV28	TRBJ2-4	TGTGCCAGCACAGGGCAGGAAAACATTCAGTACTTC	CASTGQENIQYF
TRBD1	-	TRBV7-6	TRBJ2-3	TGTGCCAGCAGCGTGACAGGGGAAGTTACAGATACGCAGTATTTT	CASSVTGEVTDTQYF
TRBD1	many	TRBV5-6	TRBJ2-2	TGTGCCAGCAGCTTGGTACAGGGGGACACCGGGGAGCTGTTTTTT	CASSLVQGDTGELFF
TRBD1	-	TRBV6-5	TRBJ1-2	TGTGCCAGCACCCGAGGACAGGGGGGGACTGTCACCTTC	CASTRGQGGTVTF
-	-	TRBV6-5	TRBJ2-5	TGTGCCAGCAGTTACCCGGACTACCAGACCCAGTACTTC	CASSYPDYQTQYF
-	-	TRBV7-6	TRBJ1-5	TGTGCCAGCAGCTACCGACAGAATCAGCCCCAGCATTTT	CASSYRQNQPQHF
TRBD2	-	TRBV2	TRBJ2-2	TGTGCCAGCCGAGAAAGACTAGCGGGGGGGTCCGCGAACACCGGGGAGCTGTTTTTT	CASRERLAGGSANTGELFF
TRBD2	-	TRBV7-2	TRBJ2-3	TGTGCCAGCAGCTTCCTGGCGGGGGTTAGCACAGATACGCAGTATTTT	CASSFLAGVSTDTQYF
TRBD1	-	TRBV28	TRBJ1-5	TGTGCCAGCAGGTACCGGGACAGGAGCAATCAGCCCCAGCATTTT	CASRYRDRSNQPQHF
-	few	TRBV24-1	TRBJ2-5	TGTGCCACCAGTGAGGACTCAGGGAGGGAGACCCAGTACTTC	CATSEDSGRETQYF
TRBD1	-	TRBV6-6	TRBJ1-6	TGTGCCAGCAGCCGAGGGACAGCGAGACTTACCTATAATTCACCCCTCCACTTT	CASSRGTARLTYNSPLHF
TRBD1	-	TRBV2	TRBJ1-2	TGTGCCAGCAGGAGTTCCGGGACAGACACCTTC	CASRSSGTDTF
-	-	TRBV11-1	TRBJ1-1	TGTGCCAGCAGCTGGGACGGACTACCCACTGAAGCTTTCTTT	CASSWDGLPTEAFF
-	-	TRBV7-2	TRBJ1-3	TGTGCCAGCAGCTTTAAGCCGAGCTCTGGAAACACCATATATTTT	CASSFKPSSGNTIYF
TRBD1	-	TRBV7-2	TRBJ1-5	TGTGCCAGCAGCCCCGGGACAGGGATTAATCAGCCCCAGCATTTT	CASSPGTGINQPQHF
-	-	TRBV6-1	TRBJ2-2	TGTGCCAGCAGTGATATCCTATCTAACACCGGGGAGCTGTTTTTT	CASSDILSNTGELFF
TRBD2	-	TRBV27	TRBJ2-1	TGTGCCAGCAGTTTACTAGCGGGGGGGTACTACAATGAGCAGTTCTTC	CASSLLAGGYYNEQFF
TRBD1	-	TRBV28	TRBJ1-5	TGTGCCAGCAGTTCCCTCTGGACAGGGCGGCATTTT	CASSSLWTGRHF
TRBD1	-	TRBV6-5	TRBJ1-2	TGTGCCACCATTACAGGGGGCAGTGGCTACACCTTC	CATITGGSGYTF
-	once	TRBV25-1	TRBJ2-2	TGTGCCAGCAGTGCGGGGTCGATCCGAGGCGGGGAGCTGTTTTTT	CASSAGSIRGGELFF
TRBD1	-	TRBV12-5	TRBJ1-2	TGTGCTAGTGGTTTGGTACTGGGACAGGGGGCTAAGGGCTACACCTTC	CASGLVLGQGAKGYTF
-	-	TRBV6-2/TRBV6-3	TRBJ1-5	TGTGCCAGCAGTTCTACAGGGTTGAGAGGGAGTCAGCCCCAGCATTTT	CASSSTGLRGSQPQHF
-	-	TRBV29-1	TRBJ1-2	TGCAGCGTTGAAGATCAGGAGGGGCAGAGCTTC	CSVEDQEGQSF
-	-	TRBV7-2	TRBJ1-4	TGTGCCAGCAGCTTAGGACAGAATGAAAAACTGTTTTTT	CASSLGQNEKLFF
-	-	TRBV19	TRBJ1-6	TGTGCCAGTAGTGTCGACAGAAATTCACCCCTCCACTTT	CASSVDRNSPLHF
-	once	TRBV5-1	TRBJ2-6	TGCGCCAGCAGCTTTGGAGGCGGACCTGGGGCCAACGTCCTGACTTTC	CASSFGGGPGANVLTF
TRBD1	-	TRBV12-5	TRBJ2-1	TGTGCTAGTGGCCTGGGACAGGGAGGCAATGAGCAGTTCTTC	CASGLGQGGNEQFF
-	-	TRBV28	TRBJ1-2	TGTGCCAGCAGTTTAACTAATGGCTACACCTTC	CASSLTNGYTF
TRBD1	-	TRBV28	TRBJ1-2	TGTGCCAGCACGGACAGGGTAACGGGCTACACCTTC	CASTDRVTGYTF
TRBD1	-	TRBV18	TRBJ1-3	TGTGCCAGCTCACCAGACAGGGGCACTGGAAACACCATATATTTT	CASSPDRGTGNTIYF
-	few	TRBV6-5	TRBJ1-1	TGTGCCAGCAGTCCTCCGACAGGCCAGAACACTGAAGCTTTCTTT	CASSPPTGQNTEAFF
-	-	TRBV7-3	TRBJ2-2	TGTGCCAGCAGCTTAACAGGAGCCGGGGAGCTGTTTTTT	CASSLTGAGELFF
-	-	TRBV16	TRBJ2-3	TGTGCCAGCACCCGGGGGGCAGGTACAGATACGCAGTATTTT	CASTRGAGTDTQYF
TRBD1	-	TRBV5-1	TRBJ2-1	TGCGCCAGCAGCCCATGGGGACAGGGCTCGAATGAGCAGTTCTTC	CASSPWGQGSNEQFF
TRBD2	-	TRBV5-1	TRBJ2-3	TGCGCCAGCAGCCCCCCGACTAGCGCCAGCACAGATACGCAGTATTTT	CASSPPTSASTDTQYF
TRBD2	-	TRBV9	TRBJ2-6	TGTGCCAGCACCCAGGGAGGGTTCTCTGGGGCCAACGTCCTGACTTTC	CASTQGGFSGANVLTF
-	-	TRBV7-2	TRBJ1-1	TGTGCCAGCAGCTTTTGGGGAGGGCAGGGAAGGGGAGAAGCTTTCTTT	CASSFWGGQGRGEAFF
TRBD2	-	TRBV6-4	TRBJ2-3	TGTGCCAGCAGTGACTCGAGCGGGGGGGCCGATACGCAGTATTTT	CASSDSSGGADTQYF